This TCR beta chain was documented in a study of cytomegalovirus exposure and HLA in healthy donors. Notes on the study in general: Associated with cytomegalovirus, according to the listing, were approximately 160 TCR beta chains. Relative to equally common others, HLA-associated TCR beta chains showed greater clonal expansion in a later analysis.

For this clone: The antigen is undetermined.

CDR3 size: 14 residues. In germline, CDR1 is KGHSH, CDR2 LQKENI. The V end was cut by 6 bases, the J end by 7 bases, with 15 bases between. 13 Jbeta primers and 60 Vbeta primers were used for the PCR. In the original processing: An analysis performed later counted 60 million to 90 million unique TCR beta chains (around 10 million of them shared). Repertoires were generated with immunoSEQ multiplex PCR, while TCRdb's copy carries only in-frame clones and drops some. Clone size and the V and J calls come from that table; the DNA yielded D and trimming. This sample carries about 180,000 clones, about four fifths of them seen once, and the ten largest clones take under 5%.

This chain connects TRBV18 to TRBJ1-4; D is uncertain. The receptor comes from a man aged 18-30 years in good health and CMV-seronegative. The sequencing input was PBMCs. The CDR3 sequence: CASSPTPVGEKLFF. As DNA, the CDR3 is TGTGCCAGCTCCCCCACCCCTGTCGGTGAAAAACTGTTTTTT.